These T cell receptor beta chains were read from a single sample in a study of blood T cell repertoires in COVID-19. Here immunoSEQ multiplex PCR was the method, and the copy in TCRdb shows in-frame clones only, minus some. Counted here are about 58,000 clones, 85% to 90% occurring once; the ten biggest clones make up 4.7%. The specimen was peripheral blood. The source is a man between 40 and 49 years old with active COVID-19. CDR3s include the opening cysteine and the closing phenylalanine or tryptophan. The D gene is left open where the match is weak. Not every row has a clone size; where given, it reads once, few, many or a size class.

V,size,J,D,CDR3,DNA
TRBV11-2,once,TRBJ1-4,TRBD1,CASSSDRGAEKLFF,TGTGCCAGCAGCTCGGACAGGGGCGCGGAAAAACTGTTTTTT
TRBV7-9,few,TRBJ2-3,TRBD1,CAGQAASTDTQYF,TGTGCCGGACAGGCGGCTAGCACAGATACGCAGTATTTT
TRBV6-5,-,TRBJ1-2,-,CASSTGRNDYGYTF,TGTGCCAGCAGTACGGGGAGAAATGACTATGGCTACACCTTC
TRBV5-1,-,TRBJ2-2,-,CASSRLLASQTGELFF,TGCGCCAGCAGCCGCTTACTAGCTTCTCAGACCGGGGAGCTGTTTTTT
TRBV19,few,TRBJ1-6,TRBD1,CASSLTPGQENSPLHF,TGTGCCAGTAGTCTTACTCCGGGACAGGAAAATTCACCCCTCCACTTT
TRBV2,-,TRBJ1-5,-,CASSSKAGLSNQPQHF,TGTGCCAGCAGTTCGAAAGCAGGCTTGAGCAATCAGCCCCAGCATTTT
TRBV6-1,-,TRBJ1-1,-,CASSDRVPSRADTEAFF,TGTGCCAGCAGTGATAGGGTCCCTTCGCGGGCGGACACTGAAGCTTTCTTT
TRBV6-1,-,TRBJ1-1,TRBD1,CASSVYRDRVNTEAFF,TGTGCCAGCAGTGTTTACCGGGACAGGGTGAACACTGAAGCTTTCTTT
TRBV7-8,-,TRBJ2-5,TRBD2,CASSLMRTSGTRGETQYF,TGTGCCAGCAGCTTAATGAGGACTAGCGGGACCAGAGGAGAGACCCAGTACTTC
TRBV10-3,-,TRBJ2-3,-,CAISEKEGASDTQYF,TGTGCCATCAGTGAGAAGGAGGGGGCCTCAGATACGCAGTATTTT
TRBV7-2,-,TRBJ2-7,TRBD1,CASSSSGTGSYEQYF,TGTGCCAGCAGCTCCTCCGGGACAGGGTCATACGAGCAGTACTTC
TRBV14,once,TRBJ1-6,-,CASSQSGRYSPLHF,TGTGCCAGCAGCCAGTCTGGCAGATATTCACCCCTCCACTTT
TRBV28,-,TRBJ2-4,TRBD2,CASSNILAGVLNIQYF,TGTGCCAGCAGTAATATTCTAGCGGGAGTCCTAAACATTCAGTACTTC
TRBV2,-,TRBJ2-1,TRBD1,CASRTGPPSYNEQFF,TGTGCCAGCCGGACAGGGCCCCCCTCCTACAATGAGCAGTTCTTC
TRBV10-1,once,TRBJ2-3,-,CASSENNRGDTQYF,TGCGCCAGCAGTGAAAACAATAGGGGAGATACGCAGTATTTT
TRBV28,-,TRBJ2-7,-,CASSLSGSSSYEQYF,TGTGCCAGCAGTTTATCGGGGTCGAGCTCCTACGAGCAGTACTTC
TRBV5-4,-,TRBJ2-1,-,CASSLGAGSYNEQFF,TGTGCCAGCAGCCTCGGCGCGGGATCCTACAATGAGCAGTTCTTC
TRBV28,-,TRBJ2-5,TRBD2,CASSPGFTTSGRAGETQYF,TGTGCCAGCAGTCCGGGGTTCACTACTAGCGGGAGGGCCGGTGAGACCCAGTACTTC
TRBV5-1,-,TRBJ2-2,TRBD1,CASSLTTGQGARTGELFF,TGCGCCAGCAGCTTGACGACGGGACAGGGGGCAAGAACCGGGGAGCTGTTTTTT
TRBV5-1,-,TRBJ1-5,-,CASSLDGGAGQPQHF,TGCGCCAGCAGCTTGGACGGAGGGGCGGGGCAGCCCCAGCATTTT
TRBV18,-,TRBJ1-4,TRBD1,CASSPFGQGDATNEKLFF,TGTGCCAGCTCACCCTTTGGCCAGGGGGATGCAACTAATGAAAAACTGTTTTTT
TRBV7-3,-,TRBJ1-1,TRBD1,CASSSGTESTEAFF,TGTGCCAGCAGCTCCGGGACAGAGTCGACTGAAGCTTTCTTT
TRBV7-3,-,TRBJ2-6,-,CASSLDLMAGPNSGANVLTF,TGTGCCAGCAGTTTGGACTTGATGGCGGGACCCAACTCTGGGGCCAACGTCCTGACTTTC
TRBV28,once,TRBJ2-7,-,CASSQLPSLREYF,TGTGCCAGCAGTCAACTCCCGAGCCTCCGGGAGTACTTC
TRBV27,-,TRBJ1-1,TRBD1,CASSLSGQGPLDTEAFF,TGTGCCAGCAGTTTATCGGGACAGGGACCTTTGGACACTGAAGCTTTCTTT
TRBV5-1,-,TRBJ1-2,-,CASSYRDYGYTF,TGCGCCAGCAGCTACAGGGACTATGGCTACACCTTC
TRBV10-2,-,TRBJ2-3,-,CASSDPDTSTDTQYF,TGCGCCAGCAGTGACCCGGACACTAGCACAGATACGCAGTATTTT